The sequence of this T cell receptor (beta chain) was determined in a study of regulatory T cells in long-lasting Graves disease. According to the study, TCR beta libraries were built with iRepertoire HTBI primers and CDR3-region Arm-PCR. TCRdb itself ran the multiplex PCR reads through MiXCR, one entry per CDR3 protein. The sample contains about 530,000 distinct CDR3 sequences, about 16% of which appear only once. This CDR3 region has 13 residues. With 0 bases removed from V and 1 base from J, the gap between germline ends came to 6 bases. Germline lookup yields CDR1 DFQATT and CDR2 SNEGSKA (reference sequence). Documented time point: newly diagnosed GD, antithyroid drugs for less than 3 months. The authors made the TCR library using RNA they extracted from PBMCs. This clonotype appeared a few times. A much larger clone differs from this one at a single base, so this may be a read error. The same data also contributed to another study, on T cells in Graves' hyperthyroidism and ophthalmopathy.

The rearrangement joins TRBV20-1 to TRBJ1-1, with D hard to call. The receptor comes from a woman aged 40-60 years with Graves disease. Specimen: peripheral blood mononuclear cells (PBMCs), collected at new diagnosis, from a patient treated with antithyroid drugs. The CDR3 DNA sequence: TGCAGTGCTAGAGATATGGGGAACACTGAAGCTTTCTTT. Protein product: CSARDMGNTEAFF.